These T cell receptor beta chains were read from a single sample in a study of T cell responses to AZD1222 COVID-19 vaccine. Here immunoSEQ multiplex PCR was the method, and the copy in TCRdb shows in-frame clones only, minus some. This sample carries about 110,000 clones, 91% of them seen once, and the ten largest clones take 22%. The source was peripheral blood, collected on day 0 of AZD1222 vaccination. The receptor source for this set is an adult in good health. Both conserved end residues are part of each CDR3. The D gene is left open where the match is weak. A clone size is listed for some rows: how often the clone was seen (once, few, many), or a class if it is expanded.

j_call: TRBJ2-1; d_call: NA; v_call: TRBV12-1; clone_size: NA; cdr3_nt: TGTGCCAGCAGTTTGACTAGCGGGGGGCCCCTTGAGCAGTTCTTC; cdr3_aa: CASSLTSGGPLEQFF
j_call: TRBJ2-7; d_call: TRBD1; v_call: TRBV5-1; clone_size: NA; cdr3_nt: TGCGCCAGCAGCTTTTATTCCGGGGACAGGGAAGGGAACGAGCAGTACTTC; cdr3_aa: CASSFYSGDREGNEQYF
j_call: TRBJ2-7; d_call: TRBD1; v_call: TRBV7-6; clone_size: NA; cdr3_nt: TGTGCCAGCAGCTCAGCGGGACAGGGTTACGAGCAGTACTTC; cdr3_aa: CASSSAGQGYEQYF
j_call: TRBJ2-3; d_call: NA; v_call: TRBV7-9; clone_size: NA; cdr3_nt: TGTGCCAGCAGCTCCGCCATTTCAGATACGCAGTATTTT; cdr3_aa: CASSSAISDTQYF
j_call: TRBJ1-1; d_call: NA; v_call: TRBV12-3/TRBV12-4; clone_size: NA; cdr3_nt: TGTGCCAGCAGTTTCAACAGAAACACTGAAGCTTTCTTT; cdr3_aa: CASSFNRNTEAFF
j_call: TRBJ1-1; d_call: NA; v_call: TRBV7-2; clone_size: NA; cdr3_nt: TGTGCCAGCAGCTTCGGTAGGGAGGGGACGGCTTTCTTT; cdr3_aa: CASSFGREGTAFF
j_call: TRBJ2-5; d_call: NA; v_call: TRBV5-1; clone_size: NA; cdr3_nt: TGCGCCAGCAGCTTGTCGGGACCCGAGGCTGAAGAGACCCAGTACTTC; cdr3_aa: CASSLSGPEAEETQYF
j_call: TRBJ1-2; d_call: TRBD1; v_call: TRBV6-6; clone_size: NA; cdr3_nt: TGTGCCAGCAGTCTAAAACCAACAGGGGGGCCTAACTATGGCTACACCTTC; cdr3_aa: CASSLKPTGGPNYGYTF
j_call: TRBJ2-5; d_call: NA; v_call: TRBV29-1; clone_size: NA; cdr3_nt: TGCAGCGCTGAGGGCGGAGAGACCCAGTACTTC; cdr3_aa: CSAEGGETQYF
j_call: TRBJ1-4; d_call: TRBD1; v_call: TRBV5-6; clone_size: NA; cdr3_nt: TGTGCCAGCTGTACAGGGGATATTGCAACTAATGAAAAACTGTTTTTT; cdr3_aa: CASCTGDIATNEKLFF
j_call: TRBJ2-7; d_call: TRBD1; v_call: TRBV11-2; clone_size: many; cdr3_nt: TGTGCCAGCAGCATTGGACAGGGCTTCGAGCAGTACTTC; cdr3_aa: CASSIGQGFEQYF
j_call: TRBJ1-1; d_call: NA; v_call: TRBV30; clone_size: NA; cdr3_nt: TGTGCCTGGAGTGGGCCCTGGGGGACTCGGGGGAACACTGAAGCTTTCTTT; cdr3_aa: CAWSGPWGTRGNTEAFF
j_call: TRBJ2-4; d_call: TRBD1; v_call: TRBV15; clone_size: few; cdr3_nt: TGTGCCACCAGCGTACGACAGGGGGCGAGCAAAAACATTCAGTACTTC; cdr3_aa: CATSVRQGASKNIQYF
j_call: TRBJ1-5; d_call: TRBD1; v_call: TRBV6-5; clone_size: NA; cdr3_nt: TGTGCCGGCGGACAGGCCTTCAATCAGCCCCAGCATTTT; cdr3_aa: CAGGQAFNQPQHF
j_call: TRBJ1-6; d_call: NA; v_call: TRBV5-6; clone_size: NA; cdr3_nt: TGTGCCAGCAGGGGCGACAGGTATAATTCACCCCTCCACTTT; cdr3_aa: CASRGDRYNSPLHF
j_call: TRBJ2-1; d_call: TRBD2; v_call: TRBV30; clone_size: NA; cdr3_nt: TGTGCCTGGAGAGCGGGGGGGCCCCACAATGAGCAGTTCTTC; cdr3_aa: CAWRAGGPHNEQFF
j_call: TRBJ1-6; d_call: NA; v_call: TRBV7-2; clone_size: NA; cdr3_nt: TGTGCCAGCAGCTTCTCGGAGGGAATCACTTCACCCCTCCACTTT; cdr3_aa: CASSFSEGITSPLHF
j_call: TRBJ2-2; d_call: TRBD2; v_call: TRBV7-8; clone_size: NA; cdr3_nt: TGTGCCAGCAGCCAGACTAGCGGGGGGGCCGTGAGCGGGGAGCTGTTTTTT; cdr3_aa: CASSQTSGGAVSGELFF
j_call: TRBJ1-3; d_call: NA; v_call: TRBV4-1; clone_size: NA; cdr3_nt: TGCGCCAGCAGCCAAGTTGTTTTGTGGGGGCGAAGCTCTGGAAACACCATATATTTT; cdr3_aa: CASSQVVLWGRSSGNTIYF
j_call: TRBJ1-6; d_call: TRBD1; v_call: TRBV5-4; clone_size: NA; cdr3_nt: TGTGCCAGCAGCTTGAGGGCAGGGCAGGGGGCTGGTCCGGCCCTCCACTTT; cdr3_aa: CASSLRAGQGAGPALHF
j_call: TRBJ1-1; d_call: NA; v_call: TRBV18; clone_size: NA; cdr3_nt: TGTGCCAGCTCACTTAAAGGACTGGATGGAACTGAAGCTTTCTTT; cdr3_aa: CASSLKGLDGTEAFF
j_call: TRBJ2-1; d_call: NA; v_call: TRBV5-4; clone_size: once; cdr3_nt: TGTGCCAGCAGCTTGACGTCTACTGAGCAGTTCTTC; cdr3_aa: CASSLTSTEQFF
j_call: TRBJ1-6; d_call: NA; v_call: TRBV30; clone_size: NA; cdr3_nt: TGTGCCTGGAGTGTACGGGAGTCTTGGTCACCCCTCCACTTT; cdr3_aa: CAWSVRESWSPLHF
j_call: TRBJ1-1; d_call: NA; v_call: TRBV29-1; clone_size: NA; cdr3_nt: TGCAGCGTTTACAGGGTGGACACTGAAGCTTTCTTT; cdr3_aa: CSVYRVDTEAFF
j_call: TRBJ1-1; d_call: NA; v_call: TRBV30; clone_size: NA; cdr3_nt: TGTGCCTGGAGTGTACGCGACACTGAAGCTTTCTTT; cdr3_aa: CAWSVRDTEAFF
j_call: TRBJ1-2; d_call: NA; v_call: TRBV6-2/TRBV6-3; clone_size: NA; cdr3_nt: TGTGCCAGCAGTTACTCCGCAGGGCAGGGCTACACCTTC; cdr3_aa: CASSYSAGQGYTF